A selection of T cell receptor beta chains follows, all from one sample in a study of blood T cell repertoires in COVID-19. Here immunoSEQ multiplex PCR was the method, and the copy in TCRdb shows in-frame clones only, minus some. This table has some 130,000 clones, 90% appearing once. The sequenced sample was peripheral blood. The receptors here all came from a man aged 55-75 years with COVID-19, enrolled during active disease. The CDR3 runs from the conserved cysteine through the conserved F or W. D genes are given only for firm matches. Clone size is shown for a subset of rows, as once, few, many or a class of expanded clone.

j_gene: TRBJ2-7
len: 14
v_gene: TRBV7-2
abundance: -
d_gene: TRBD1
CDR3nt: TGTGCCAGCAGCGACTGGACAGGGGAAGACGAGCAGTACTTC
CDR3aa: CASSDWTGEDEQYF

j_gene: TRBJ1-2
len: 13
v_gene: TRBV9
abundance: -
d_gene: -
CDR3nt: TGTGCCAGCAGCGTAGGGTCAGACTATGGCTACACCTTC
CDR3aa: CASSVGSDYGYTF

j_gene: TRBJ2-1
len: 15
v_gene: TRBV4-2
abundance: -
d_gene: TRBD2
CDR3nt: TGTGCCAGCAGCCAAGGGGGGGGAGGCGTTAATGAGCAGTTCTTC
CDR3aa: CASSQGGGGVNEQFF

j_gene: TRBJ2-5
len: 14
v_gene: TRBV24-1
abundance: -
d_gene: -
CDR3nt: TGTGCCACCAGTGACAGCCGGGTTGAAGAGACCCAGTACTTC
CDR3aa: CATSDSRVEETQYF

j_gene: TRBJ2-1
len: 15
v_gene: TRBV19
abundance: -
d_gene: TRBD2
CDR3nt: TGTGCCAGTAGTATGGGGGGGACTTATTACAATGAGCAGTTCTTC
CDR3aa: CASSMGGTYYNEQFF

j_gene: TRBJ1-1
len: 15
v_gene: TRBV13
abundance: few
d_gene: -
CDR3nt: TGTGCCAGCACCCCGCGGGGGTTTATGAACACTGAAGCTTTCTTT
CDR3aa: CASTPRGFMNTEAFF

j_gene: TRBJ2-3
len: 15
v_gene: TRBV19
abundance: -
d_gene: TRBD2
CDR3nt: TGTGCCAGTAGCCTACTAGCGGGAGCCTCAGATACGCAGTATTTT
CDR3aa: CASSLLAGASDTQYF

j_gene: TRBJ2-5
len: 13
v_gene: TRBV5-4
abundance: -
d_gene: TRBD1
CDR3nt: TGTGCCAGCAGCAGGGACAGCCAAGAGACCCAGTACTTC
CDR3aa: CASSRDSQETQYF

j_gene: TRBJ1-4
len: 18
v_gene: TRBV4-1
abundance: once
d_gene: TRBD1
CDR3nt: TGCGCCAGCAGCCAGCAGGTGGGACAGGGCGGTAGTAATGAAAAACTGTTTTTT
CDR3aa: CASSQQVGQGGSNEKLFF

j_gene: TRBJ2-1
len: 15
v_gene: TRBV5-1
abundance: -
d_gene: -
CDR3nt: TGCGCCAGCAGCCCCGGAGTAGCGGTTTACAATGAGCAGTTCTTC
CDR3aa: CASSPGVAVYNEQFF

j_gene: TRBJ2-5
len: 17
v_gene: TRBV7-2
abundance: -
d_gene: TRBD2
CDR3nt: TGTGCCAGCAGCTGGGGACTAGCGGGAGGGCCGGGGGAGACCCAGTACTTC
CDR3aa: CASSWGLAGGPGETQYF

j_gene: TRBJ2-1
len: 18
v_gene: TRBV4-1
abundance: -
d_gene: TRBD2
CDR3nt: TGCGCCAGCAGCGAACCTAGCGGGAGGGGGAGCTCCTACAATGAGCAGTTCTTC
CDR3aa: CASSEPSGRGSSYNEQFF

j_gene: TRBJ1-1
len: 14
v_gene: TRBV2
abundance: -
d_gene: -
CDR3nt: TGTGCCAGCAAACGGGGCGGGGGAAACACTGAAGCTTTCTTT
CDR3aa: CASKRGGGNTEAFF

j_gene: TRBJ1-2
len: 14
v_gene: TRBV11-2
abundance: -
d_gene: -
CDR3nt: TGTGCCAGCAGCCAAGACAGATCTAACTATGGCTACACCTTC
CDR3aa: CASSQDRSNYGYTF

j_gene: TRBJ1-5
len: 14
v_gene: TRBV4-1
abundance: -
d_gene: -
CDR3nt: TGCGCCAGCAGCCAGTACAGGGCTGCAGAGCCCCAGCATTTT
CDR3aa: CASSQYRAAEPQHF

j_gene: TRBJ2-7
len: 14
v_gene: TRBV4-2
abundance: few
d_gene: -
CDR3nt: TGTGCCAGCAGCCAAGGTCTGGGGGGCTACGAGCAGTACTTC
CDR3aa: CASSQGLGGYEQYF

j_gene: TRBJ1-1
len: 13
v_gene: TRBV5-1
abundance: -
d_gene: -
CDR3nt: TGCGCCAGCAGCTTTGAGATGAACACTGAAGCTTTCTTT
CDR3aa: CASSFEMNTEAFF

j_gene: TRBJ2-3
len: 15
v_gene: TRBV2
abundance: -
d_gene: TRBD2
CDR3nt: TGTGCCAGCAACGGGAGGGGAGGCGGGGGCGATACGCAGTATTTT
CDR3aa: CASNGRGGGGDTQYF

j_gene: TRBJ2-3
len: 13
v_gene: TRBV29-1
abundance: -
d_gene: -
CDR3nt: TGCAGCGTTGAGGTAGGGGCCCCAGATACGCAGTATTTT
CDR3aa: CSVEVGAPDTQYF

j_gene: TRBJ2-7
len: 15
v_gene: TRBV19
abundance: few
d_gene: TRBD1
CDR3nt: TGTGCCAGTAGTAACGTTCGGGACAGGTTCTACGAGCAGTACTTC
CDR3aa: CASSNVRDRFYEQYF

j_gene: TRBJ2-7
len: 13
v_gene: TRBV25-1
abundance: -
d_gene: -
CDR3nt: TGTGCCAGCAGTCAACTAGCCGGAGGGGAGCAGTACTTC
CDR3aa: CASSQLAGGEQYF

j_gene: TRBJ1-2
len: 12
v_gene: TRBV18
abundance: -
d_gene: -
CDR3nt: TGTGCCAGCTCGGACAATAACTATGGCTACACCTTC
CDR3aa: CASSDNNYGYTF

j_gene: TRBJ1-2
len: 13
v_gene: TRBV12-3/TRBV12-4
abundance: once
d_gene: -
CDR3nt: TGTGCCAGCAGTTTATCCGGAGGGACCGGCTACACCTTC
CDR3aa: CASSLSGGTGYTF

j_gene: TRBJ2-7
len: 14
v_gene: TRBV19
abundance: -
d_gene: TRBD1
CDR3nt: TGTGCCAGTAGTATTCAGGGACAGAGCTACGAGCAGTACTTC
CDR3aa: CASSIQGQSYEQYF

j_gene: TRBJ2-6
len: 15
v_gene: TRBV11-2
abundance: -
d_gene: -
CDR3nt: TGTGCCAGCAGCTCTATGTTCTCTGGGGCCAACGTCCTGACTTTC
CDR3aa: CASSSMFSGANVLTF

j_gene: TRBJ1-3
len: 14
v_gene: TRBV9
abundance: -
d_gene: -
CDR3nt: TGTGCCAGCAGCGGAACAGGGCCTGGAAACACCATATATTTT
CDR3aa: CASSGTGPGNTIYF

j_gene: TRBJ1-6
len: 16
v_gene: TRBV4-3
abundance: -
d_gene: -
CDR3nt: TGCGCCAGCAGTTCGGTTGCAGGGGTTATAAATTCACCCCTCCACTTT
CDR3aa: CASSSVAGVINSPLHF

j_gene: TRBJ2-7
len: 12
v_gene: TRBV5-5
abundance: -
d_gene: -
CDR3nt: TGTGCCAGCAGCTTGGGAGTAAACGAGCAGTACTTC
CDR3aa: CASSLGVNEQYF

j_gene: TRBJ1-2
len: 14
v_gene: TRBV7-9
abundance: -
d_gene: -
CDR3nt: TGTGCCAGCAGCTTAATGGGGGGAAACTATGGCTACACCTTC
CDR3aa: CASSLMGGNYGYTF

j_gene: TRBJ1-2
len: 13
v_gene: TRBV10-3
abundance: -
d_gene: -
CDR3nt: TGTGCCATCACCCGGGACACCAAAGATGGCTACACCTTC
CDR3aa: CAITRDTKDGYTF

j_gene: TRBJ2-2
len: 14
v_gene: TRBV29-1
abundance: -
d_gene: TRBD1
CDR3nt: TGCAGCGCCGGACAGGGACAAAGCACCGGGGAGCTGTTTTTT
CDR3aa: CSAGQGQSTGELFF

j_gene: TRBJ2-1
len: 14
v_gene: TRBV18
abundance: -
d_gene: TRBD1
CDR3nt: TGTGCCAGCTCACCACCGACAGGGTGGAATGAGCAGTTCTTC
CDR3aa: CASSPPTGWNEQFF

j_gene: TRBJ2-3
len: 17
v_gene: TRBV2
abundance: -
d_gene: TRBD2
CDR3nt: TGTGCCAGCAGTGAACGACTAGCGGGAGACTTCACAGATACGCAGTATTTT
CDR3aa: CASSERLAGDFTDTQYF